This T cell receptor beta chain was captured by sequencing in a study of Ad26.COV2.S vaccination and SARS-CoV-2 variants. The table came from immunoSEQ multiplex PCR; TCRdb's copy has only in-frame clones and leaves some out. The sample includes about 260,000 clones, around 90% of them seen just once. Specified treatment: 15 to 20 received Ad26.COV2.S at low or high dose, single or two shots; 5 received placebo; per-sample allocation not given. The samples were gathered on day 63 after the first injection of vaccine or placebo. Boston hosted the donor, who was an adult aged 18-55 years. There are 16 residues in the CDR3. Germline lookup yields CDR1 KGHDR and CDR2 SFDVKD. V was cut by 4 bases and J by 1 base, with 15 bases left in between. For this clone: Antigen unknown.

Study outcomes and limitations: Among vaccine recipients, spike-specific TCR breadth exceeded that of placebo recipients. Placebo recipients and vaccine recipients were similar in non-spike TCR breadth.

This sample comprised peripheral blood, obtained in a trial of Ad26.COV2.S vaccine versus placebo. The chain employs TRBV24-1 and TRBJ2-5, with D perhaps matching TRBD2 (6 bases). The source of this sequence is a person between 18 and 59 years old who received the Ad26.COV2.S COVID-19 vaccine or a placebo. As DNA, the CDR3 is TGTGCCACCAGTGACTTACCGGGGACTTCCCAAGAGACCCAGTACTTC. This encodes CATSDLPGTSQETQYF.